What follows describes a single TCR beta chain. Amplification of TCR beta CDR3 regions used RNA transcripts. The library came from an HTBI-primed first-round RT-PCR and a second-round multiplex PCR. TCRdb passed the multiplex PCR reads through MiXCR, listing each CDR3 protein once. The sample includes around 1.1 million distinct CDR3 sequences, roughly 35% seen only once; the top ten take approximately 10%. These data come from a study of Graves' ophthalmopathy and Graves' hyperthyroidism. Germline loops: CDR1 MNHNY, CDR2 SVGAGI (reference sequence). The CDR3 runs to 17 residues. The ends were cut back, 2 bases at V and 4 bases at J, with 18 bases in the middle.

Sequencing used peripheral blood or thyroid tissue (not recorded which). This TCR derives from an adult man with Graves' hyperthyroidism. The chain links TRBV6-6 to TRBJ1-5; the D gene is possibly TRBD1 (6 bases). CDR3 region: CASSYGGGWHMNQPQHF. CDR3 sequence (DNA): TGTGCCAGCAGTTACGGGGGCGGTTGGCACATGAATCAGCCCCAGCATTTT.